Below, 32 T cell receptor beta chains from the same sample are listed, as sequenced in a study of T-cell memory formation after mild COVID-19. TCRdb used MiXCR to reprocess the 5' RACE reads, holding one entry per CDR3 protein. The table lists about 140,000 distinct CDR3 sequences, more than 13% of them singletons. The specimen sequenced was PBMCs or a T cell subset sorted from them (not recorded which). Receptor source: an adult woman who had mild COVID-19 (a few samples of this study predate the infection). Cell type and time point are not known.

This clonotype is deemed medium-sized (0.01 to 0.1%). The V and J genes are TRBV15 and TRBJ2-3; TRBD2 agrees at 9 bases. The V segment lost 7 bases and the J segment 8 bases; nucleotides outside the gene matches: 7. The length of the CDR3 is 13 residues. Germline V lookup: CDR1 LNHNV, CDR2 YYDKDF (reference sequence). DNA of the CDR3: TGTGCCACCACGGCGGGGGGGCTGGGTACGCAGTATTTT. Its protein is CATTAGGLGTQYF. Supplemented by reference TRBV15 and TRBJ2-3, the full variable domain reads DAMVIQNPRYQVTQFGKPVTLSCSQTLNHNVMYWYQQKSSQAPKLLFHYYDKDFNNEADTPDNFQSRRPNTSFCFLDIRSPGLGDTAMYLCATTAGGLGTQYFGPGTRLTVL.

This clonotype was seen repeatedly, ten times or more. The gene calls are TRBV9 and TRBJ2-7; 8 positions agree with TRBD1. Germline CDR1 reads SGDLS; CDR2 reads YYNGEE. After removal of 2 bases from V and 3 bases from J, the junction contained 4 bases not matched to a gene. The CDR3 runs to 14 residues. CDR3 amino acids: CASSVAGTGYEQYF. DNA of the CDR3: TGTGCCAGCAGCGTGGCCGGGACAGGCTACGAGCAGTACTTC.

The rearrangement links TRBV29-1 to TRBJ2-3, with D possibly being TRBD1 (5 bases). V lost 0 bases and J 10 bases, leaving 14 bases between the germline ends. Germline CDR1 SQVTM, CDR2 ANQGSEA. The CDR3 spans 13 residues. The chain's CDR3 is CSVEDLRTFSQYF. CDR3 nucleotide sequence: TGCAGCGTTGAAGACCTGAGGACATTTTCGCAGTATTTT.

In this sample, this clonotype turned up a few times. This rearrangement joins TRBV7-2 to TRBJ2-5, with D maybe TRBD1 (6 bases). CDR1 is SGHTA and CDR2 is FQGNSA in the germline V gene. The CDR3 runs 15 residues. V lost 1 base and J 1 base, leaving 10 bases between the germline ends. CDR3 coding DNA: TGTGCCAGCAGCTTAGGGACAGTCCCCCAAGAGACCCAGTACTTC. Its protein product is CASSLGTVPQETQYF.

The genes are TRBV7-6 and TRBJ2-3; D gene ambiguous. V was cut by 4 bases and J by 1 base, with 12 bases left in between. The CDR3 totals 15 residues. In germline, CDR1 is SGHVS, CDR2 FNYEAQ. For the CDR3, the DNA is TGTGCCAGCAGCTCCAAGGGTGGCCGCACAGATACGCAGTATTTT. It specifies CASSSKGGRTDTQYF.

The V gene is TRBV20-1, the J gene TRBJ2-1; 7 bases map to TRBD2. The germline gives CDR1 DFQATT, CDR2 SNEGSKA (reference sequence). J gave up 0 bases and V 7 bases, and 9 bases lay outside the gene matches. The CDR3 runs to 15 residues. The CDR3 nucleotides are TGCAGTGTCGGGGGGAGCGGAAGCTCCTACAATGAGCAGTTCTTC. Protein: CSVGGSGSSYNEQFF.

At least ten counts were recorded for this clonotype. This chain's CDR3 is CAISESKRDTGNEQFF. The DNA for the CDR3 is TGTGCCATCAGTGAGTCTAAGAGGGACACGGGGAATGAGCAGTTCTTC. V and J are TRBV10-3 and TRBJ2-1; D might be TRBD1 (6 bases). The V and J ends lost 0 bases and 7 bases respectively, with 16 bases between them. CDR3 size: 16 residues. CDR1 ENHRY and CDR2 SYGVKD come from the germline V gene.

The chain couples TRBV10-3 to TRBJ1-1; the match to TRBD1 covers 9 bases. The germline gives CDR1 ENHRY, CDR2 SYGVKD. V gave up 11 bases and J gave up 1 base; unmatched junction bases: 5. The length of the CDR3 is 13 residues. CDR3 nucleotides: TGTGCCCTCCGGGACAGGGAGAACACTGAAGCTTTCTTT. This gives the protein CALRDRENTEAFF.

The chain is built from TRBV5-6 and TRBJ2-2; no definite D call. CDR3 length: 15 amino acids. V dropped 5 bases and J dropped 4 bases, with 15 bases sitting between them. In germline, CDR1 is SGHDT, CDR2 YYEEEE. The CDR3 coding sequence is TGTGCCAGCAGGGTGTGGGGATGGCGCACCGGGGAGCTGTTTTTT. The encoded protein is CASRVWGWRTGELFF.

The chain uses TRBV27 and TRBJ1-1, with 9 bases lining up with TRBD1. The CDR3 totals 14 residues. Germline values: CDR1 MNHEY, CDR2 SMNVEV (reference sequence). V dropped 0 bases and J dropped 8; count of bases not matched to a gene: 4. The CDR3, as DNA: TGTGCCAGCAGTTTATCGGACAGGGGAAAAGAAGCTTTCTTT. Its translation: CASSLSDRGKEAFF.

This clonotype was counted at least ten times. The genes are TRBV5-1 and TRBJ1-2; D is undetermined. Looked up from germline, CDR1 is SGHRS and CDR2 is YFSETQ. The V gene lost 1 base and the J gene lost 11 bases, with 9 bases spanning the gap. This CDR3 comprises 11 residues. DNA for the CDR3: TGCGCCAGCAGCTTGTGGAACGAGTACACCTTC. Protein sequence: CASSLWNEYTF.

J is TRBJ2-3 and V is TRBV12-3 or TRBV12-4; TRBD2 agrees at 7 bases. With 3 bases clipped from V and 3 bases from J, the junction kept 6 bases outside the gene matches. The CDR3 has 15 amino acids. In DNA, the CDR3 is TGTGCCAGCAGTTTCCCGACTAGCAGGACAGATACGCAGTATTTT. Translated, it gives CASSFPTSRTDTQYF.

This clonotype was seen more than once but under ten times. J is TRBJ2-1 and V is TRBV5-1; 10 nucleotides agree with TRBD2. The ends lost 1 base at V and 0 bases at J; junction bases unmatched: 7. Germline V gene sequence: CDR1 SGHRS, CDR2 YFSETQ. The CDR3 length is 18 residues. The CDR3 here is CASSLRLAGAFSYNEQFF. The CDR3 DNA reads as TGCGCCAGCAGCTTGAGGCTAGCGGGAGCCTTCTCCTACAATGAGCAGTTCTTC.

V gene TRBV4-1 combines with J gene TRBJ2-1; 8 nucleotides line up with TRBD2. J lost 0 bases, V lost 1 base, and 8 bases had no gene match. CDR3 length: 18 residues. In germline, CDR1 is MGHRA, CDR2 YSYEKL. DNA of the CDR3: TGCGCCAGCAGCCAAGTTGGAGCGGGGGTCAGCTCCTACAATGAGCAGTTCTTC. This translates into CASSQVGAGVSSYNEQFF.

This sequence joins TRBV11-2 and TRBJ1-2; 7 bases are shared with TRBD1. The CDR3 is 15 amino acids. Germline-derived CDR1 and CDR2 are SGHAT and FQNNGV. Trimming took 4 bases from V and 4 from J; bases not matched to a gene: 9. In nucleotides, the CDR3 is TGTGCCAGCAGCTCGCTACAGGGGAGAGGCTATGGCTACACCTTC. It is translated as CASSSLQGRGYGYTF.

This clonotype was counted only a few times. The CDR3 reads CASSDRDRDTDTQYF. CDR3 nucleotide sequence: TGTGCCAGCAGCGACCGGGACAGGGACACAGATACGCAGTATTTT. The chain uses TRBV6-5 and TRBJ2-3, with 9 nucleotides matching TRBD1. V dropped 6 bases and J dropped 2; count of bases not matched to a gene: 6. Looked up from germline, CDR1 is MNHEY and CDR2 is SVGAGI. CDR3 length: 15 residues.

This clonotype turned up a few times. The chain employs TRBV4-3 and TRBJ2-1, with 7 nucleotides matching TRBD1. The CDR3 length is 13 residues. Germline CDR1 and CDR2: LGHNA and YSLEER. V lost 6 bases and J lost 4; bases outside the gene matches: 3. In DNA, the CDR3 is TGCGCCAGCAGGCGGACAGGATACAATGAGCAGTTCTTC. Its protein is CASRRTGYNEQFF.

The rearrangement links TRBV29-1 to TRBJ2-7; 7 positions match TRBD2. Germline lookup yields CDR1 SQVTM and CDR2 ANQGSEA. J lost 0 bases, V lost 7 bases, and 9 bases had no gene match. This CDR3 contains 14 residues. CDR3 sequence reads: CSAGGGPNSYEQYF. CDR3 coding DNA: TGCAGCGCCGGCGGGGGTCCCAACTCCTACGAGCAGTACTTC.

Many counts were recorded for this clonotype. The rearrangement joins TRBV7-6 to TRBJ2-1; D gene unclear. The V end lost 1 base, the J end lost 4 bases, and 5 bases lay between the germline ends. The germline V gene encodes CDR1 SGHVS and CDR2 FNYEAQ. This CDR3 is built from 13 residues. Here the CDR3 reads CASSLGLYNEQFF. CDR3 nucleotide sequence: TGTGCCAGCAGCTTAGGGTTGTACAATGAGCAGTTCTTC.

J is TRBJ2-1 and V is TRBV7-9, with 16 bases matching TRBD2. The CDR3 totals 18 residues. J gave up 0 bases and V 5 bases, and 4 bases lay outside the gene matches. Looked up from germline, CDR1 is SEHNR and CDR2 is FQNEAQ (reference sequence). CDR3 residues: CASSPGTSGGASYNEQFF. CDR3 DNA sequence: TGTGCCAGCAGCCCCGGGACTAGCGGGGGGGCCTCCTACAATGAGCAGTTCTTC.

The sample holds a few counts of this clonotype. V gene TRBV19 combines with J gene TRBJ2-7; D possibly corresponds to TRBD2 (5 bases). The CDR3 contains 15 residues. Germline lookup yields CDR1 LNHDA and CDR2 SQIVND (reference sequence). Trimming pared 7 bases from V and 4 bases from J, leaving 20 bases between. DNA for the CDR3: TGTGCCAGTACCCCTAGCTTCTCAACGGGGTACGAGCAGTACTTC. This codes for CASTPSFSTGYEQYF.

There are many counts of this clonotype. This chain links TRBV6-5 with TRBJ2-1; 7 bases line up with TRBD2. Germline-derived CDR1 and CDR2 are MNHEY and SVGAGI. J lost 6 bases, V lost 0 bases, and 8 bases had no gene match. CDR3 length: 16 residues. CDR3 region: CASSYSREGLGNEQFF. As DNA, the CDR3 is TGTGCCAGCAGTTACTCGAGGGAGGGCCTTGGCAATGAGCAGTTCTTC.

J is TRBJ2-4 and V is TRBV4-1; 8 bases align to TRBD1. This CDR3 is built from 18 residues. V dropped 3 bases and J dropped 3; count of bases not matched to a gene: 13. The V gene's germline CDR1 is MGHRA and CDR2 YSYEKL. The CDR3 loop reads CASSQYSDRAVVKNIQYF. CDR3 in DNA: TGCGCCAGCAGCCAGTATTCGGACAGGGCGGTGGTCAAAAACATTCAGTACTTC.

With respect to this clonotype: This clone may be a read error of a much larger clone one base away. This chain's CDR3 is CDSSIGGLANEQFF. DNA of the CDR3: TGTGACAGTAGTATCGGGGGGCTAGCCAATGAGCAGTTCTTC. V usage is TRBV19 and J usage is TRBJ2-1, with D possibly matching TRBD2 (7 bases). This CDR3 spans 14 amino acids. From germline, CDR1 is LNHDA and CDR2 SQIVND (reference sequence).

Only a few counts were recorded for this clonotype. This sequence joins TRBV2 and TRBJ2-7; D ambiguous. CDR1 SNHLY and CDR2 FYNNEI come from the germline V gene. V shed 2 bases and J shed 0 bases, with 11 bases lying between them. The CDR3 has 15 amino acids. CDR3 amino acids: CASSERSTSSYEQYF. In nucleotides, the CDR3 is TGTGCCAGCAGTGAAAGGTCCACGAGCTCCTACGAGCAGTACTTC.

The sample holds a few counts of this clonotype. The chain couples TRBV2 to TRBJ2-1; TRBD1 matches at 9 bases. The CDR3 has 14 residues. CDR1 SNHLY and CDR2 FYNNEI come from the germline V gene. V dropped 11 bases and J dropped 6; count of bases not matched to a gene: 11. The CDR3: CASRRGQGSNEQFF. The CDR3 DNA is TGTGCCTCTAGAAGGGGACAGGGTAGCAATGAGCAGTTCTTC.

The chain employs TRBV6-1 and TRBJ1-1; TRBD1 agrees at 8 bases. Germline CDR1 MNHNS, CDR2 SASEGT. V trimming: 2 bases; J trimming: 4 bases; junction bases outside the gene matches: 6. This CDR3 has 15 amino acids. Written as DNA, the CDR3 is TGTGCCAGCAGTGAATGGAGTGGACAGGGCACTGAAGCTTTCTTT. Translation: CASSEWSGQGTEAFF.

This clonotype was counted only a few times. This chain connects TRBV7-3 to TRBJ2-1, with D possibly matching TRBD1 (6 bases). With 3 bases removed from V and 7 bases from J, the gap between germline ends came to 16 bases. CDR3 length: 15 amino acids. CDR1 and CDR2 from the germline V gene are SGHTA and FQGTGA. The CDR3 DNA sequence: TGTGCCAGCAGCTTTGGGGCAGGGGTCTGGAATGAGCAGTTCTTC. As protein: CASSFGAGVWNEQFF.

The sample holds a few counts of this clonotype. The V and J genes are TRBV15 and TRBJ2-5; 9 bases map to TRBD1. The length of the CDR3 is 15 residues. The trim removed 3 bases at V and 4 bases at J, leaving 6 bases unmatched. Germline CDR1 reads LNHNV; CDR2 reads YYDKDF (reference sequence). The CDR3 loop reads CATSRPGQGVETQYF. The CDR3 DNA reads as TGTGCCACCAGCAGGCCGGGACAGGGTGTAGAGACCCAGTACTTC.

In its sample, this clonotype was seen a few times. The chain carries TRBV4-3 and TRBJ1-2; D possibly corresponds to TRBD1 (6 bases). Germline V lookup: CDR1 LGHNA, CDR2 YSLEER. The CDR3 contains 15 residues. V lost 3 bases to trimming and J lost 4 bases, with 15 bases between them. The CDR3 DNA reads TGCGCCAGCAGCCATGGCTGGGGGGCTACCTATGGCTACACCTTC. It yields the protein CASSHGWGATYGYTF.

This clonotype was seen at least ten times. The chain recombines TRBV9 with TRBJ2-3, with a weak D call TRBD2 (5 bases). CDR3 length equals 15 residues. Per germline, CDR1 SGDLS and CDR2 YYNGEE. V lost 7 bases and J 3 bases, leaving 18 bases between the germline ends. CDR3 region: CASSSSGSATDTQYF. The CDR3 region has the DNA TGTGCCAGCTCCTCCTCGGGTAGCGCGACAGATACGCAGTATTTT.

This clonotype appeared a few times. The J gene is TRBJ1-1, the V gene TRBV24-1; 7 positions agree with TRBD1. The CDR3 totals 13 residues. With 3 bases clipped from V and 5 bases from J, the junction kept 2 bases outside the gene matches. Germline CDR1 and CDR2: KGHDR and SFDVKD. The CDR3 bases are TGTGCCACCAGTGATAGACAGGGAACTGAAGCTTTCTTT. Its translation: CATSDRQGTEAFF.